This T cell receptor beta chain originates from a study of blood T cell repertoires in COVID-19. Study summary: Samples taken during acute and convalescent COVID-19 were collected in the United States, Italy and Spain. Sources were T cells, B-cell-depleted T cells, or PBMCs; the material itself was cDNA or gDNA.

V shed 5 bases, J shed 3 bases, and the junction held 5 bases outside the gene matches. There are 15 residues in the CDR3. Germline V gene data show CDR1 as LGHDT and CDR2 as YNNKEL (reference sequence). Original processing notes: Nucleated cell counts were estimated from reference gene primer amplification. Measured with immunoSEQ multiplex PCR; TCRdb has only the in-frame clones, and not every one. D and trimming were read from the DNA, whereas the V and J calls and clone size are those reported in that table. Found here are fewer than 250,000 clones, around 81% of them singletons; the top ten hold 5.5% to 8%.

Sequenced input: peripheral blood. The chain employs TRBV3-1 (or the pseudogene TRBV3-2) and TRBJ2-1; 9 bases align to TRBD1. The receptor was isolated from a woman aged 55 to 70 with active or convalescent COVID-19. As DNA, the CDR3 is TGTGCCAGCAGCGAGGACAGGGGAGTCTACAATGAGCAGTTCTTC. Protein sequence: CASSEDRGVYNEQFF.